The 32 T cell receptor beta chains below were found in one sample sequenced in a study of early T cells in non-severe SARS-CoV-2 infection (dated by TCRdb to 2020 to 2022). The method was 5' RACE. Sequencing was carried out with a NextSeq 500. Using fastp at Q25 and MiXCR, TCRdb reprocessed the public reads and kept productive beta chains. Rows with one shared CDR3 protein collapse into an entry with the most common genes and DNA. This sample gives about 37,000 distinct CDR3 sequences in total; approximately 8.7% of them show up just once. The ten largest clones add up to 12% of the sample. The sample in question was whole blood, obtained at baseline. The origin of the receptors is an adult who was a healthcare worker with PCR-confirmed SARS-CoV-2 infection or an uninfected control (not recorded which).

This clonotype turned up a few times. The CDR3 region is CASRKTGGSYNSPLHF. DNA for the CDR3: TGTGCCAGCAGGAAGACAGGGGGCTCCTATAATTCACCCCTCCACTTT. The rearrangement joins TRBV2 to TRBJ1-6; 9 bases match TRBD1. CDR1 is SNHLY, CDR2 FYNNEI, per germline. CDR3 size: 16 residues. Germline trimming cut 6 bases from V and 0 bases from J; bases unmatched to any gene: 3.

This clonotype was found many times. The V gene is TRBV7-8, the J gene TRBJ2-3; 7 positions match TRBD2. The CDR3 consists of 14 residues. Trimming removed 5 bases from V and 5 bases from J; junction bases left unmatched: 7. Germline V gives CDR1 SGHVS, CDR2 FQNEAQ. In nucleotides, the CDR3 is TGTGCCAGCAGCCTTGGACTAGGGGTAGATACGCAGTATTTT. Amino acids: CASSLGLGVDTQYF.

This sequence joins TRBV7-9 and TRBJ2-7; the match to TRBD1 covers 8 bases. Germline V gives CDR1 SEHNR, CDR2 FQNEAQ (reference sequence). The V segment lost 1 base and the J segment 6 bases; nucleotides outside the gene matches: 5. There are 14 residues in the CDR3. In DNA form, the CDR3 reads TGTGCCAGCAGCTTAGATCCAGGGGGCGTCGAGCAGTACTTC. It is translated as CASSLDPGGVEQYF.

The chain is built from TRBV6-6 and TRBJ2-7, with 9 bases matching TRBD1. Germline CDR1 and CDR2: MNHNY and SVGAGI (reference sequence). CDR3 size: 15 residues. V trimming: 2 bases; J trimming: 6 bases; junction bases outside the gene matches: 8. CDR3 in amino acids: CASSYASGQGLEQYF. Here the CDR3 DNA reads TGTGCCAGCAGTTACGCTTCGGGACAGGGACTCGAGCAGTACTTC.

In this sample, this clonotype turned up many times. This chain joins TRBV30 and TRBJ2-3; D is possibly TRBD2 (5 bases). Trimming took off 5 bases at V and 6 bases at J, with 21 bases between the two ends. The germline CDR1 and CDR2 sequences are GTSNPN and SVGIG (reference sequence). The CDR3 has 15 amino acids. The CDR3 DNA reads TGTGCCTGGGTTGCCGGGAAATTGACCTCGGATACGCAGTATTTT. Its protein product is CAWVAGKLTSDTQYF.

This clonotype was counted many times. The V and J genes are TRBV15 and TRBJ2-5, with 11 bases fitting TRBD2. The CDR3 contains 15 residues. J gave up 4 bases and V 0 bases, and 1 base lay outside the gene matches. CDR1 and CDR2 (germline): LNHNV, YYDKDF (reference sequence). CDR3 DNA: TGTGCCACCAGCAGAGATAGCGGGGGGGCAGAGACCCAGTACTTC. Its translation: CATSRDSGGAETQYF.

This clonotype showed up many times. The CDR3 here is CASSYAETYEQYF. In DNA, the CDR3 is TGTGCCAGCAGTTATGCGGAAACCTACGAGCAGTACTTC. The chain carries TRBV6-5 and TRBJ2-7; D gene unclear. The length of the CDR3 is 13 residues. Trimming pared 3 bases from V and 2 bases from J, leaving 8 bases between. Germline lookup yields CDR1 MNHEY and CDR2 SVGAGI.

The genes are TRBV18 and TRBJ1-1, with TRBD1 matching over 7 bases. V lost 0 bases, J lost 4 bases, and 5 bases stayed unmatched. CDR3 length: 15 amino acids. The V gene's germline CDR1 is KGHSH and CDR2 LQKENI. CDR3 sequence reads: CASSPPRQGVTEAFF. The CDR3 nucleotides are TGTGCCAGCTCACCACCCCGGCAGGGGGTCACTGAAGCTTTCTTT.

This clonotype was seen at least ten times. This sequence joins TRBV20-1 and TRBJ2-7; possibly TRBD2 for D (6 bases). V was cut by 0 bases and J by 4 bases, with 13 bases left in between. The CDR3 is made up of 14 amino acids. The germline CDR1 and CDR2 sequences are DFQATT and SNEGSKA (reference sequence). This CDR3 reads CSARERRGGYEQYF. The CDR3 nucleotides read TGCAGTGCTAGAGAACGGCGGGGTGGTTACGAGCAGTACTTC.

This clonotype came up many times. The chain uses TRBV12-3 or TRBV12-4 and TRBJ2-1; 7 nucleotides line up with TRBD2. This CDR3 has 15 amino acids. V shed 5 bases, J shed 4 bases, and the junction held 8 bases outside the gene matches. CDR3 sequence reads: CASSALGGIYNEQFF. In DNA, the CDR3 is TGTGCCAGCAGTGCCCTGGGGGGGATATACAATGAGCAGTTCTTC.

This chain links TRBV5-1 with TRBJ2-5; TRBD2 might be the D (5 bases). Germline assignment: CDR1 SGHRS and CDR2 YFSETQ. Trimming cost V 4 bases and J 4 bases, with 14 bases left between them. The CDR3 length is 14 residues. The CDR3 loop is CASSPGRVLETQYF. CDR3 DNA sequence: TGCGCCAGCAGCCCGGGAAGGGTATTAGAGACCCAGTACTTC.

CDR3 sequence (DNA): TGCAGTGCCCCGGTGGGGAATACAGGGGGGAATTCACCCCTCCACTTT. It encodes CSAPVGNTGGNSPLHF. The rearrangement links TRBV20-1 to TRBJ1-6, with TRBD1 matching over 8 bases. Germline V lookup: CDR1 DFQATT, CDR2 SNEGSKA (reference sequence). Unmatched junction bases numbered 14, after V lost 6 bases and J lost 7 bases. This CDR3 has 16 residues.

The sample holds many counts of this clonotype. The gene calls are TRBV24-1 and TRBJ2-3, with TRBD2 matching 8 bases. This CDR3 is built from 16 residues. Losses at the gene ends were 5 bases for V and 9 bases for J; bases not matched to a gene: 15. Germline V gene data show CDR1 as KGHDR and CDR2 as SFDVKD. The CDR3: CATSGLSGGRSDTQYF. The CDR3 DNA follows: TGTGCCACCAGTGGTTTAAGCGGGGGCCGATCGGACACGCAGTATTTT.

The sample holds many counts of this clonotype. The rearrangement links TRBV29-1 to TRBJ2-1; D perhaps matches TRBD2 (5 bases). Looked up from germline, CDR1 is SQVTM and CDR2 is ANQGSEA. The V end lost 4 bases, the J end lost 6 bases, and 13 bases lay between the germline ends. This CDR3 region has 13 residues. In DNA form, the CDR3 reads TGCAGCGTTGGGACCAACCGGGGCAATGAGCAGTTCTTC. It specifies CSVGTNRGNEQFF.

This clonotype was recorded a few times. V gene TRBV6-5 combines with J gene TRBJ2-7; 11 bases are shared with TRBD1. The V segment lost 4 bases and the J segment 4 bases; nucleotides outside the gene matches: 9. From germline, CDR1 is MNHEY and CDR2 SVGAGI. This CDR3 has 16 residues. Here the CDR3 reads CASSSRWDRGIYEQYF. In DNA form, the CDR3 reads TGTGCCAGCAGTTCCCGCTGGGACAGGGGGATTTACGAGCAGTACTTC.

The chain links TRBV20-1 to TRBJ2-2; 8 nucleotides agree with TRBD1. Germline V gives CDR1 DFQATT, CDR2 SNEGSKA (reference sequence). The CDR3 has 16 residues. V lost 6 bases and J lost 2; bases outside the gene matches: 11. The CDR3 here is CSAPRRTGTNTGELFF. The CDR3 DNA is TGCAGTGCACCTCGCAGGACAGGGACAAACACCGGGGAGCTGTTTTTT.

This clonotype showed up many times. The rearrangement uses TRBV5-1 and TRBJ2-1; tentative D call: TRBD1 (6 bases). V lost 4 bases and J lost 9, with 11 bases in between. The CDR3 contains 12 residues. From germline, CDR1 is SGHRS and CDR2 YFSETQ. The CDR3 DNA sequence: TGCGCCAGCAGCGTGCAGGGGTTTGAGCAGTTCTTC. Translation gives CASSVQGFEQFF.

This clonotype has a count of ten or more. The chain carries TRBV7-2 and TRBJ1-2, with D possibly being TRBD1 (6 bases). The CDR3 is made up of 14 amino acids. Trimming took 5 bases from V and 6 from J, leaving 16 bases between them. Germline V gene sequence: CDR1 SGHTA, CDR2 FQGNSA. The CDR3 nucleotides are TGTGCCAGCAGCCCGAGAGGTCAGGGGAATGGCTACACCTTC. Its protein product is CASSPRGQGNGYTF.

J is TRBJ2-1 and V is TRBV6-4, with TRBD1 identical over 11 bases. CDR1 is MRHNA and CDR2 is SNTAGT in the germline V gene. V shed 2 bases and J 6 bases; nucleotides not matched to a gene: 0. This CDR3 contains 14 residues. The DNA for the CDR3 is TGTGCCAGCAGTGACGGGACAGGGGGCAATGAGCAGTTCTTC. Translation: CASSDGTGGNEQFF.

This clonotype occurred many times. The J gene is TRBJ2-7, the V gene TRBV20-1; the D is unclear. The CDR3 loop spans 10 amino acids. Looked up from germline, CDR1 is DFQATT and CDR2 is SNEGSKA (reference sequence). V dropped 4 bases and J dropped 6 bases, with 7 bases sitting between them. The CDR3 loop is CSATLAEQYF. The CDR3 bases are TGCAGTGCTACCCTCGCCGAGCAGTACTTC.

As for this clonotype: One junction end disagrees with the germline gene, perhaps due to a read error. The V and J genes are TRBV12-3 or TRBV12-4 and TRBJ2-1, with TRBD1 identical over 8 bases. The CDR3 runs 15 residues. DNA for the CDR3: TGTGCCAGCAGCCCGCGGACAGGGTCTGTAAATGAGCGGTTCTTC. This codes for CASSPRTGSVNERFF.

This clonotype was seen ten or more times. The CDR3 coding sequence is TGTGCCAGCAGCTTTCTGCTATATAACGAAGAGACCCAGTACTTC. Translated, it gives CASSFLLYNEETQYF. The J gene is TRBJ2-5, the V gene TRBV7-3; D remains ambiguous. V was cut by 3 bases and J by 3 bases, with 14 bases left in between. Germline CDR1 SGHTA, CDR2 FQGTGA. The CDR3 runs to 15 residues. The whole variable domain, filled in from reference TRBV7-3 and TRBJ2-5, reads GAGVSQTPSNKVTEKGKYVELRCDPISGHTALYWYRQSLGQGPEFLIYFQGTGAADDSGLPNDRFFAVRPEGSVSTLKIQRTERGDSAVYLCASSFLLYNEETQYFGPGTRLLVL.

V usage is TRBV2 and J usage is TRBJ2-3, with D perhaps matching TRBD2 (5 bases). V lost 0 bases to trimming and J lost 0 bases, with 10 bases between them. The germline V gene has CDR1 SNHLY and CDR2 FYNNEI. This CDR3 has 16 amino acids. CDR3 residues: CASSEAGLTSTDTQYF. The CDR3 nucleotides read TGTGCCAGCAGTGAAGCCGGACTTACTAGCACAGATACGCAGTATTTT.

The chain has TRBV6-1 and TRBJ2-1, with 10 bases that match TRBD2. This CDR3 has 14 amino acids. Germline CDR1 is MNHNS and CDR2 is SASEGT. V was pared by 8 bases and J by 3 bases, with 4 bases of the junction left unmatched. CDR3: CASSGLADYNEQFF. The DNA for the CDR3 is TGTGCCAGCTCTGGACTAGCGGACTACAATGAGCAGTTCTTC.

V and J are TRBV20-1 and TRBJ2-3; D not certain. The CDR3 consists of 13 residues. Germline values: CDR1 DFQATT, CDR2 SNEGSKA (reference sequence). Trimming removed 3 bases at V and 10 bases at J, with 17 bases between. CDR3 residues: CSARDERPPAQYF. The CDR3 DNA is TGCAGTGCTAGGGACGAACGACCCCCGGCGCAGTATTTT.

The chain has TRBV12-3 or TRBV12-4 and TRBJ1-2; 7 positions agree with TRBD1. This CDR3 is built from 14 residues. V trimming: 5 bases; J trimming: 6 bases; junction bases outside the gene matches: 9. Here the CDR3 reads CASSSSTGSDGYTF. The CDR3 DNA is TGTGCCAGCAGTAGCTCGACAGGGAGCGATGGCTACACCTTC.

This clonotype has more than one count but fewer than ten. The chain uses TRBV5-1 and TRBJ2-7, with 7 bases that match TRBD1. In germline, CDR1 is SGHRS, CDR2 YFSETQ. The V segment lost 0 bases and the J segment 3 bases; nucleotides outside the gene matches: 6. This CDR3 spans 15 amino acids. CDR3 DNA sequence: TGCGCCAGCAGCTTGGGAGGGGGCGTATACTACGAGCAGTACTTC. Protein product: CASSLGGGVYYEQYF.

This clonotype was picked up a small number of times. The chain combines TRBV7-2 with TRBJ1-2; 8 nucleotides match TRBD1. This CDR3 is built from 15 residues. Germline V CDR1 and CDR2: SGHTA, FQGNSA. V trimming: 3 bases; J trimming: 2 bases; junction bases outside the gene matches: 5. For the CDR3, the DNA is TGTGCCAGCAGCTTGCAGGGGGCGGTGAACTATGGCTACACCTTC. Protein product: CASSLQGAVNYGYTF.

This clonotype has ten or more counts. This chain connects TRBV27 to TRBJ2-1; TRBD2 might be the D (5 bases). The V end lost 5 bases, the J end lost 6 bases, and 11 bases lay between the germline ends. CDR1 is MNHEY and CDR2 is SMNVEV in the germline V gene (reference sequence). CDR3 length equals 13 residues. CDR3: CASSQGSVNEQFF. The CDR3 DNA follows: TGTGCCAGCAGTCAAGGGAGTGTCAATGAGCAGTTCTTC.

This clonotype has a count of ten or more. The chain has TRBV10-3 and TRBJ1-1, with TRBD1 matching 7 bases. Losses at the gene ends were 0 bases for V and 0 bases for J; bases not matched to a gene: 4. The CDR3 sequence is 16 residues long. Germline V gene data show CDR1 as ENHRY and CDR2 as SYGVKD. The CDR3 DNA is TGTGCCATCAGTGAGTCGCCCGACAGGGTGAACACTGAAGCTTTCTTT. Protein: CAISESPDRVNTEAFF.

This clonotype was seen a handful of times. The chain has TRBV10-3 and TRBJ2-7; D is perhaps TRBD2 (7 bases). The V gene's germline CDR1 is ENHRY and CDR2 SYGVKD. V was shortened by 11 bases and J by 0 bases, with 17 bases between the two germline ends. This CDR3 region has 14 residues. The chain's CDR3 is CAAVRGADSYEQYF. DNA of the CDR3: TGTGCCGCCGTACGGGGGGCCGACTCCTACGAGCAGTACTTC.

The CDR3 loop reads CASSLDPETQYF. The CDR3, as DNA: TGCGCCAGCAGTTTAGACCCGGAGACCCAGTACTTC. This chain links TRBV10-2 with TRBJ2-5; no clear D gene. The germline gives CDR1 WSHSY, CDR2 SAAADI. Trimming took off 5 bases at V and 5 bases at J, with 9 bases between the two ends. CDR3 length equals 12 residues.